This T cell receptor (beta chain) was profiled in a study of cytotoxic CD8 clonotypes in ibrutinib-treated CLL. Study-level information: IGHV unmutated roughly 18; relapsed/refractory approximately 10; treatment-naive about 14. Patients attained 24 partial and 2 complete responses; at median approximately 68 months, approximately 15 remained remitted while about twelve progressed.

A note on this clone: Its matching antigen is unknown.

General observations from the study: Higher clonality was seen at ibrutinib response and a return toward baseline at progression. Timing of sampling differed between sustained-remission and progressing patients.

Libraries were prepared by immunoSEQ multiplex PCR; TCRdb keeps only in-frame clonotypes and omits some of them. The table shows roughly 60,000 clones, with 71% occurring only once. J was trimmed by 5 bases and V by 6 bases; bases with no gene match: 4. The CDR3 length is 14 residues. CDR1 and CDR2 (germline): WNHNN, SYGVQD (reference sequence). The sample in question was PBMCs, obtained after 12 months of ibrutinib treatment. The TCR was taken from a human donor with chronic lymphocytic leukemia. V gene TRBV10-1 combines with J gene TRBJ2-1; 10 bases agree with TRBD2. DNA of the CDR3: TGCGCCAGCAGCCCGGGACTAGCGAACAATGAGCAGTTCTTC. The encoded protein is CASSPGLANNEQFF.